The rows below give T cell receptor beta chains drawn from one sample of a study of identical twins' blood T cells. In TCRdb, the 5' RACE reads were re-called with MiXCR into one record per CDR3 protein. The table includes roughly 380,000 distinct CDR3 sequences, approximately 30% detected once. The sample was PBMCs. These receptors were taken from a woman between 18 and 55 years old in good health. Each CDR3 is given with its conserved first and last residue. Fields, in order: J gene, D gene, clone size, CDR3 length, V gene, CDR3 protein, CDR3 DNA. D genes are given only for firm matches. Expanded clones get a size class; other rows say once, few or many, or leave the size out.

TRBJ1-5,NA,many,14,TRBV3-1,CASSRGRINQPQHF,TGTGCCAGCAGCCGAGGACGGATAAATCAGCCCCAGCATTTT
TRBJ2-1,TRBD1,NA,12,TRBV29-1,CSVGQGNNEQFF,TGCAGCGTTGGACAGGGAAACAACGAGCAGTTCTTC
TRBJ1-3,NA,NA,11,TRBV3-1,CASSPGGTIYF,TGTGCCAGCAGCCCCGGGGGCACCATATATTTT
TRBJ2-3,TRBD2,NA,15,TRBV29-1,CSVGLAGGSTDTQYF,TGCAGCGTTGGACTAGCGGGGGGAAGCACAGATACGCAGTATTTT
TRBJ2-2,TRBD2,NA,16,TRBV29-1,CSASGLAERVTGELFF,TGCAGCGCTTCGGGACTAGCGGAGAGGGTAACCGGGGAGCTGTTTTTT
TRBJ2-7,NA,NA,14,TRBV6-1,CASSEANLSYEQYF,TGTGCCAGCAGTGAAGCGAACCTCTCCTACGAGCAGTACTTC
TRBJ2-7,NA,few,15,TRBV20-1,CSAARRTNRGIEQYF,TGCAGTGCTGCGAGGAGGACCAATCGAGGGATCGAGCAGTACTTC
TRBJ1-1,NA,NA,11,TRBV29-1,CSGRVDTEAFF,TGCAGCGGCAGGGTGGACACTGAAGCTTTCTTT
TRBJ1-1,NA,many,13,TRBV5-1,CASSLGQSTEAFF,TGCGCCAGCAGCCTCGGACAGAGCACTGAAGCTTTCTTT
TRBJ1-1,TRBD1,few,13,TRBV20-1,CSARGTGRTEAFF,TGCAGTGCTAGAGGGACAGGGAGGACTGAAGCTTTCTTT
TRBJ2-3,NA,NA,14,TRBV5-1,CASSSGVKMDTQYF,TGCGCCAGCAGCTCGGGAGTAAAGATGGATACGCAGTATTTT
TRBJ1-1,TRBD1,NA,14,TRBV20-1,CSARPGTGITEAFF,TGCAGTGCTCGTCCCGGGACAGGAATCACTGAAGCTTTCTTT
TRBJ2-7,TRBD2,NA,15,TRBV18,CASSSRLRGVYEQYF,TGTGCCAGCTCATCCCGCTTGCGGGGGGTGTACGAGCAGTACTTC
TRBJ1-2,NA,few,11,TRBV12-3/TRBV12-4,CASSLGDLSTF,TGTGCCAGCAGTTTAGGGGACCTTTCGACCTTC
TRBJ1-5,NA,NA,12,TRBV6-2/TRBV6-3,CASSLRVQPQHF,TGTGCCAGCAGTCTACGAGTTCAGCCCCAGCATTTT
TRBJ2-1,NA,few,15,TRBV10-1,CASSESTVSYNEQFF,TGCGCCAGCAGTGAGTCGACAGTTTCCTACAATGAGCAGTTCTTC
TRBJ1-1,NA,few,8,TRBV29-1,CSGNEAFF,TGCAGTGGAAATGAAGCTTTCTTT
TRBJ2-1,NA,NA,8,TRBV21-1,CASIRMVF,TGTGCCAGCATTCGAATGGTCTTC
TRBJ2-3,NA,NA,14,TRBV24-1,CATKQGGFRDTQYF,TGTGCCACCAAGCAGGGGGGGTTTCGAGATACGCAGTATTTT
TRBJ2-1,TRBD2,NA,17,TRBV18,CASSPVLVAGPYNEQFF,TGTGCCAGCTCACCCGTACTAGTAGCGGGACCCTACAATGAGCAGTTCTTC
TRBJ2-1,TRBD2,NA,15,TRBV2,CASPSLAGPYNEQFF,TGTGCCAGTCCTTCACTAGCGGGGCCTTACAATGAGCAGTTCTTC
TRBJ2-6,NA,NA,11,TRBV25-1,CASSVGDVLTF,TGTGCCAGCAGTGTGGGGGATGTCCTGACTTTC
TRBJ2-3,NA,many,13,TRBV11-2,CASSFSFRDTQYF,TGTGCCAGCAGCTTCAGTTTCAGGGATACGCAGTATTTT
TRBJ1-1,TRBD1,few,15,TRBV23-1,CASSLPTRGSTEAFF,TGCGCCAGCAGTCTTCCCACCAGGGGGTCCACTGAAGCTTTCTTT
TRBJ1-2,TRBD1,many,15,TRBV3-1,CASSQQPGQGRDYTF,TGTGCCAGCAGCCAACAGCCGGGACAGGGACGTGACTACACCTTC
TRBJ2-1,NA,few,14,TRBV7-9,CASSIDRSYNEQFF,TGTGCCAGCAGCATAGACAGGTCCTACAATGAGCAGTTCTTC
TRBJ1-2,TRBD1,few,16,TRBV19,CASSIGTGGTNYGYTF,TGTGCCAGTAGTATTGGGACAGGGGGGACTAACTATGGCTACACCTTC
TRBJ2-3,TRBD2,NA,16,TRBV5-1,CASSDGRERSTDTQYF,TGCGCCAGCAGCGACGGGAGGGAAAGAAGCACAGATACGCAGTATTTT
TRBJ2-5,TRBD2,few,15,TRBV2,CASTSPPGLAETQYF,TGTGCCAGCACCAGTCCTCCGGGACTAGCAGAGACCCAGTACTTC
TRBJ1-1,NA,many,11,TRBV20-1,CSALGQVEAFF,TGCAGTGCCCTAGGGCAGGTCGAAGCTTTCTTT
TRBJ2-2,NA,few,13,TRBV28,CASTPRNTGELFF,TGTGCCAGCACCCCACGGAACACCGGGGAGCTGTTTTTT
TRBJ1-4,NA,NA,13,TRBV5-8,CASSLGGPEKLFF,TGTGCCAGCAGCTTAGGTGGGCCTGAAAAACTGTTTTTT
TRBJ1-3,NA,many,16,TRBV18,CASSRSGTQLGNTIYF,TGTGCCAGCTCACGATCCGGGACACAACTTGGAAACACCATATATTTT
TRBJ1-5,NA,NA,16,TRBV6-6,CASTPSVGYSNQPQHF,TGTGCCAGCACCCCATCCGTGGGGTATAGCAATCAGCCCCAGCATTTT
TRBJ2-5,NA,NA,14,TRBV29-1,CSVTTVIIQEAQYF,TGCAGCGTCACGACAGTCATTATACAAGAGGCCCAGTACTTC
TRBJ1-1,TRBD1,NA,18,TRBV6-2/TRBV6-3,CASTQWRRGQGEETEAFF,TGTGCCAGTACCCAATGGCGGCGGGGACAGGGGGAAGAAACTGAAGCTTTCTTT
TRBJ2-1,NA,NA,15,TRBV20-1,CSAARLVGAYNEQFF,TGCAGTGCGGCCCGGCTAGTGGGGGCTTACAATGAGCAGTTCTTC
TRBJ2-4,TRBD1,few,19,TRBV7-8,CASSLVWPSGTGGVNIQYF,TGTGCCAGCAGCTTAGTCTGGCCCTCGGGAACAGGGGGCGTAAACATTCAGTACTTC
TRBJ2-7,NA,NA,11,TRBV7-2,CASRYAYEQYF,TGTGCCAGCAGATACGCCTACGAGCAGTACTTC
TRBJ2-7,NA,once,11,TRBV20-1,CSASSGAQVNF,TGCAGTGCTAGCTCCGGGGCCCAGGTGAACTTC
TRBJ1-1,NA,NA,11,TRBV29-1,CSVEQFSEAFF,TGCAGCGTCGAACAGTTCTCTGAAGCTTTCTTT
TRBJ2-3,NA,few,11,TRBV6-5,CASRDPYTQYF,TGTGCCAGCAGGGATCCCTATACGCAGTATTTT
TRBJ2-1,NA,few,17,TRBV7-2,CASSLAVRAPRWNEQFF,TGTGCCAGCAGCTTAGCGGTTCGAGCGCCCCGATGGAATGAGCAGTTCTTC
TRBJ1-2,NA,many,10,TRBV19,CASSMVEHTF,TGTGCCAGTAGTATGGTGGAGCACACCTTC
TRBJ1-1,NA,NA,16,TRBV7-9,CASSPRISGENTEAFF,TGTGCCAGCAGCCCTCGGATCTCTGGGGAGAACACTGAAGCTTTCTTT
TRBJ2-5,TRBD2,NA,11,TRBV29-1,CSVLAEETQYF,TGCAGCGTTCTAGCGGAAGAGACCCAGTACTTC
TRBJ1-2,NA,NA,14,TRBV20-1,CSARDPSREDGYTF,TGCAGTGCTAGAGATCCGTCCAGGGAGGATGGCTACACCTTC
TRBJ1-5,NA,few,14,TRBV27,CASSSGIWYQPQHF,TGTGCCAGCAGTTCAGGGATCTGGTATCAGCCCCAGCATTTT
TRBJ1-2,NA,NA,12,TRBV29-1,CSVEGGRDGYTF,TGCAGCGTTGAAGGGGGAAGGGATGGCTACACCTTC
TRBJ1-1,NA,many,12,TRBV29-1,CSVQDSNTEAFF,TGCAGCGTCCAAGACAGCAACACTGAAGCTTTCTTT
TRBJ1-6,NA,many,12,TRBV14,CASSPHLAPLHF,TGTGCCAGCAGCCCTCACCTTGCACCCCTCCACTTT
TRBJ2-5,TRBD2,NA,16,TRBV6-6,CASSSSTLAGQETQYF,TGTGCCAGCAGTTCCTCAACACTAGCGGGTCAAGAGACCCAGTACTTC
TRBJ2-1,TRBD2,NA,15,TRBV20-1,CSARRGLYSYNEQFF,TGCAGTGCTAGGCGGGGACTATACTCCTACAATGAGCAGTTCTTC
TRBJ2-3,NA,many,13,TRBV11-3,CASSSPPDNHQYF,TGTGCCAGCAGCTCCCCCCCTGATAATCATCAGTATTTT
TRBJ1-6,NA,few,14,TRBV20-1,CSALPGPDNSPLHF,TGCAGTGCTTTGCCGGGACCGGATAATTCACCCCTCCACTTT